This T cell receptor beta chain emerged from a study of control samples from healthy donors and cancer patients. Libraries were prepared by immunoSEQ multiplex PCR; TCRdb keeps only in-frame clonotypes and omits some of them. The sample shows 84,000 or so clones, around 84% of them seen only once. V lost 7 bases to trimming and J lost 2 bases, with 11 bases between them. The CDR3 loop spans 13 amino acids. Germline V lookup: CDR1 MNHEY, CDR2 SVGAGI. The TCR comes from a man between 60 and 75 years old with head and neck cancer. The sample consisted of PBMCs. V is TRBV6-5 and J is TRBJ2-5, with a tentative D call TRBD2 (5 bases). The CDR3 region is CASMRALQETQYF. The CDR3 bases are TGTGCCAGCATGAGGGCACTACAAGAGACCCAGTACTTC.